What follows are 18 T cell receptor beta chains derived from one specimen sequenced in a study of blood T cell repertoires in COVID-19. Generated by immunoSEQ multiplex PCR, the TCRdb table keeps only in-frame clones and is missing some. The sample consists of about 110,000 clones, around 79% of them appearing once. Material for sequencing was peripheral blood. The receptors originated from a man between 70 and 80 years old with active or convalescent COVID-19.

The chain is built from TRBV19 and TRBJ1-1; D gene unclear. V was shortened by 5 bases and J by 3 bases, with 7 bases between the two germline ends. This CDR3 is built from 12 residues. CDR1 and CDR2 (germline): LNHDA, SQIVND (reference sequence). Here the CDR3 DNA reads TGTGCCAGTAGTCTCTCGGACACTGAAGCTTTCTTT. The encoded protein is CASSLSDTEAFF.

V usage is TRBV20-1 and J usage is TRBJ2-5; 8 bases fit TRBD2. V was pared by 3 bases and J by 5 bases, with 8 bases of the junction left unmatched. This CDR3 has 14 amino acids. Germline lookup yields CDR1 DFQATT and CDR2 SNEGSKA (reference sequence). The CDR3 loop reads CSASDGRALETQYF. The CDR3 bases are TGCAGTGCTAGTGACGGGAGGGCCCTCGAGACCCAGTACTTC.

The chain couples TRBV19 to TRBJ1-6, with D unresolved. The germline V and J ends were trimmed by 8 bases and 0 bases, with 8 bases remaining between them. The CDR3 consists of 14 residues. CDR1 is LNHDA and CDR2 is SQIVND in the germline V gene (reference sequence). The CDR3 reads CASRSSSYNSPLHF. CDR3 in DNA: TGTGCCAGTCGGAGCAGCTCCTATAATTCACCCCTCCACTTT.

The chain has TRBV19 and TRBJ2-1; a possible D gene is TRBD1 (5 bases). The germline V gene has CDR1 LNHDA and CDR2 SQIVND (reference sequence). The CDR3 is 15 amino acids. Trimming cost V 4 bases and J 0 bases, with 10 bases left between them. CDR3 nucleotides: TGTGCCAGTAGTAGCCATCAGGGCTCCTACAATGAGCAGTTCTTC. Translating it yields CASSSHQGSYNEQFF. Based on the CDR3 plus reference TRBV19 and TRBJ2-1, the full variable domain is DGGITQSPKYLFRKEGQNVTLSCEQNLNHDAMYWYRQDPGQGLRLIYYSQIVNDFQKGDIAEGYSVSREKKESFPLTVTSAQKNPTAFYLCASSSHQGSYNEQFFGPGTRLTVL.

V and J are TRBV9 and TRBJ1-6; D not resolved. This CDR3 has 13 amino acids. V dropped 3 bases and J dropped 8 bases, with 9 bases sitting between them. Germline CDR1 SGDLS, CDR2 YYNGEE. The CDR3 spells CASSGYMDSPLHF. The CDR3, as DNA: TGTGCCAGCAGCGGTTACATGGATTCACCCCTCCACTTT.

The chain joins TRBV28 to TRBJ1-2; maybe TRBD1 (6 bases). Germline V lookup: CDR1 MDHEN, CDR2 SYDVKM. With 6 bases removed from V and 4 bases from J, the gap between germline ends came to 12 bases. This CDR3 contains 13 residues. The CDR3 DNA reads TGTGCCAGCAGGGACAGTTTAGTCTATGGCTACACCTTC. This codes for CASRDSLVYGYTF.

The chain joins TRBV5-1 to TRBJ2-1; 9 bases match TRBD1. J lost 9 bases, V lost 9 bases, and 10 bases had no gene match. Germline CDR1 is SGHRS and CDR2 is YFSETQ. The CDR3 contains 13 residues. The CDR3: CATCPGQGSEQFF. The CDR3 DNA is TGCGCCACCTGCCCGGGACAGGGAAGTGAGCAGTTCTTC.

The chain combines TRBV30 with TRBJ2-7; tentatively, D is TRBD1 (6 bases). V gave up 6 bases and J gave up 0 bases, with 12 bases separating them. The CDR3 is made up of 13 amino acids. The germline CDR1 and CDR2 sequences are GTSNPN and SVGIG (reference sequence). The CDR3 sequence: CACRDTSSYEQYF. CDR3 DNA sequence: TGTGCCTGCCGGGACACGAGCTCCTACGAGCAGTACTTC.

The V call is TRBV28, the J call TRBJ1-3; D is uncertain. The CDR3 loop spans 15 amino acids. V lost 5 bases and J 0 bases, leaving 11 bases between the germline ends. The germline V gene encodes CDR1 MDHEN and CDR2 SYDVKM. CDR3 in DNA: TGTGCCAGCAGTCCTGGAGACTTCTCTGGAAACACCATATATTTT. This translates into CASSPGDFSGNTIYF.

This chain uses TRBV15 with TRBJ1-4; 7 nucleotides align to TRBD1. This CDR3 spans 17 amino acids. CDR1 and CDR2 from the germline V gene are LNHNV and YYDKDF (reference sequence). V gave up 1 base and J gave up 6 bases; unmatched junction bases: 11. Here the CDR3 reads CATSRGQGGGVDEKLFF. The CDR3 DNA is TGTGCCACCAGCAGAGGTCAGGGGGGAGGAGTGGATGAAAAACTGTTTTTT.

V and J are TRBV6-2 or TRBV6-3 and TRBJ2-3; the match to TRBD2 covers 10 bases. CDR3 length equals 16 residues. Germline trimming cut 4 bases from V and 5 bases from J; bases unmatched to any gene: 9. Germline-derived CDR1 and CDR2 are MNHEY and SVGEGT. CDR3 DNA sequence: TGTGCCAGCAGTTTTGGACTAGCGGAGCCCAGAGATACGCAGTATTTT. Translated: CASSFGLAEPRDTQYF.

The CDR3 sequence is CATTTGAPGNTIYF. Written as DNA, the CDR3 is TGTGCCACCACGACAGGGGCGCCTGGAAACACCATATATTTT. The chain couples TRBV19 to TRBJ1-3, with 8 bases lining up with TRBD1. Germline V gives CDR1 LNHDA, CDR2 SQIVND (reference sequence). With 10 bases clipped from V and 2 bases from J, the junction kept 7 bases outside the gene matches. This CDR3 is built from 14 residues.

The genes are TRBV7-9 and TRBJ1-4, with a weak D call TRBD1 (5 bases). The germline V gene encodes CDR1 SEHNR and CDR2 FQNEAQ (reference sequence). The CDR3 consists of 14 residues. V was pared by 5 bases and J by 5 bases, with 12 bases between. The CDR3 sequence is CASSLTGYNEKLFF. The CDR3 bases are TGTGCCAGCAGCCTTACAGGATACAATGAAAAACTGTTTTTT. The entire variable domain, with the rest obtained from reference TRBV7-9 and TRBJ1-4, is as follows: DTGVSQNPRHKITKRGQNVTFRCDPISEHNRLYWYRQTLGQGPEFLTYFQNEAQLEKSRLLSDRFSAERPKGSFSTLEIQRTEQGDSAMYLCASSLTGYNEKLFFGSGTQLSVL.

J is TRBJ2-1 and V is TRBV4-1; tentatively, D is TRBD2 (6 bases). Looked up from germline, CDR1 is MGHRA and CDR2 is YSYEKL. Trimming took off 4 bases at V and 5 bases at J, with 15 bases between the two ends. The CDR3 totals 15 residues. Here the CDR3 DNA reads TGCGCCAGCAGCCCCGGAGTAGCGGATAACAATGAGCAGTTCTTC. Its protein is CASSPGVADNNEQFF.

In this sample, this clone turned up a few times. The chain is built from TRBV6-6 and TRBJ2-5; 13 bases fit TRBD2. V shed 5 bases, J shed 5 bases, and the junction held 5 bases outside the gene matches. The CDR3 has 15 amino acids. CDR1 is MNHNY, CDR2 SVGAGI, per germline (reference sequence). CDR3 DNA sequence: TGTGCCAGCAGTCGGACTAGCGGGAGATCTGAGACCCAGTACTTC. It is translated as CASSRTSGRSETQYF.

This clone occurred a few times. This chain joins TRBV7-6 and TRBJ1-1; TRBD1 is a possible D gene (5 bases). Between the trimmed V and J ends, which lost 6 bases and 2 bases, there was a span of 25 bases. There are 18 residues in the CDR3. Germline CDR1 reads SGHVS; CDR2 reads FNYEAQ. The CDR3 DNA follows: TGTGCCAGCAGTCCGGGGGACCTACAGGCTCATCTTAACACTGAAGCTTTCTTT. It translates to CASSPGDLQAHLNTEAFF.

In its sample, this clone was seen once. This chain connects TRBV5-1 to TRBJ1-1, with 8 bases fitting TRBD1. CDR1 is SGHRS and CDR2 is YFSETQ in the germline V gene. Trimming removed 4 bases from V and 1 base from J; junction bases left unmatched: 9. The CDR3 extends over 16 amino acids. As DNA, the CDR3 is TGCGCCAGCAGCAATCAATGGACAGGGTGGAACACTGAAGCTTTCTTT. Residues: CASSNQWTGWNTEAFF.

The chain couples TRBV30 to TRBJ1-2; D is uncertain. Trimming took 2 bases from V and 0 from J, leaving 19 bases between them. CDR1 is GTSNPN, CDR2 SVGIG, per germline (reference sequence). The CDR3 is 17 amino acids. CDR3 sequence: CAWSPTSPGRANYGYTF. The CDR3 DNA reads TGTGCCTGGAGTCCAACCTCGCCAGGCCGAGCTAACTATGGCTACACCTTC.